This T cell receptor beta chain was sequenced for a study of blood T cell repertoires in COVID-19. Whole-study context: PBMCs, B-cell-depleted T cells, or T cells were the source of the cDNA or gDNA that made up the material.

TCRdb keeps only in-frame clones here, not all; method: immunoSEQ multiplex PCR. The sample records around 230,000 clones, roughly 82% being singletons. V dropped 2 bases and J dropped 7; count of bases not matched to a gene: 7. Germline CDR1 and CDR2: MNHEY and SMNVEV (reference sequence). This CDR3 comprises 15 residues. This chain uses TRBV27 with TRBJ2-5; 10 bases are a match to TRBD2. The sequence was collected from a man in his forties who had recovered from COVID-19. The sequenced material came from peripheral blood. The CDR3 loop is CASSLGSGGAGTQYF. CDR3 nucleotide sequence: TGTGCCAGCAGTTTAGGAAGCGGGGGGGCCGGGACCCAGTACTTC.